Following are 26 T cell receptor beta chains from one sample sequenced in a study of CD8 T cells in ankylosing spondylitis. TCRdb reprocessed the 5' RACE reads via MiXCR and lists one record per CDR3 protein. The repertoire holds approximately 300,000 distinct CDR3 sequences, with 15% to 20% as singletons. Sequencing input: blood, either unsorted or a sorted T cell fraction (not recorded which). Receptors originate from a male donor with ankylosing spondylitis or in good health (not recorded which).

The chain joins TRBV6-2 or TRBV6-3 to TRBJ1-2; 9 nucleotides agree with TRBD1. Germline values: CDR1 MNHEY, CDR2 SVGEGT. This CDR3 region has 15 residues. With V trimmed by 6 bases and J by 5 bases, 10 bases remained unmatched. CDR3 region: CASRFTGGRGYGYTF. DNA of the CDR3: TGTGCCAGCAGGTTCACAGGGGGCCGCGGATATGGCTACACCTTC.

This clonotype occurred a few times. This chain uses TRBV18 with TRBJ2-3; D might be TRBD1 (5 bases). Trimming left V 4 bases short and J 1 base short, with 9 bases between. CDR1 KGHSH and CDR2 LQKENI come from the germline V gene. CDR3 size: 14 residues. The CDR3 sequence: CASSRTTGTDTQYF. The DNA for the CDR3 is TGTGCCAGCTCACGGACAACCGGCACAGATACGCAGTATTTT.

The V and J genes are TRBV20-1 and TRBJ2-2; perhaps D is TRBD1 or TRBD2 (6 bases each). This CDR3 region has 17 residues. Germline V gene sequence: CDR1 DFQATT, CDR2 SNEGSKA (reference sequence). The V end was cut by 1 base, the J end by 0 bases, with 15 bases between. The CDR3: CSARGVTGAANTGELFF. In DNA, the CDR3 is TGCAGTGCTAGAGGGGTTACGGGGGCCGCGAACACCGGGGAGCTGTTTTTT.

The gene calls are TRBV7-8 and TRBJ2-5; D may be TRBD1 or TRBD2 (6 bases each). V was shortened by 3 bases and J by 4 bases, with 9 bases between the two germline ends. This CDR3 spans 13 amino acids. The germline gives CDR1 SGHVS, CDR2 FQNEAQ. The CDR3 here is CASSLGGPETQYF. The DNA of the CDR3 is TGTGCCAGCAGCTTGGGGGGCCCAGAGACCCAGTACTTC.

This clonotype was found many times. The CDR3 DNA reads as TGCAGCGTTGTAGGTAACGGGCAGGAGACCCAGTACTTC. It encodes CSVVGNGQETQYF. The V gene is TRBV29-1, the J gene TRBJ2-5; D not resolved. The CDR3 is made up of 13 amino acids. The germline CDR1 and CDR2 sequences are SQVTM and ANQGSEA. Trimming stripped 4 bases from V and 5 bases from J, with 14 bases between.

The V and J genes are TRBV12-3 or TRBV12-4 and TRBJ2-1, with 11 bases aligning to TRBD2. This CDR3 comprises 14 residues. With 6 bases clipped from V and 7 bases from J, the junction kept 5 bases outside the gene matches. The CDR3 protein is CASSPASGRNEQFF. Here the CDR3 DNA reads TGTGCCAGCAGCCCCGCTAGCGGGAGGAATGAGCAGTTCTTC.

The chain employs TRBV10-3 and TRBJ2-5; possibly TRBD1 or TRBD2 for D (6 bases each). V was trimmed by 6 bases and J by 3 bases, leaving 17 bases between them. This CDR3 region has 15 residues. Germline V gives CDR1 ENHRY, CDR2 SYGVKD. The CDR3 spells CAISGGRANEETQYF. The CDR3 bases are TGTGCCATCAGCGGGGGCAGGGCCAATGAAGAGACCCAGTACTTC.

This sequence joins TRBV29-1 and TRBJ2-3; the D is unclear. This CDR3 is built from 10 residues. V was trimmed by 4 bases and J by 4 bases, leaving 3 bases between them. Germline CDR1 is SQVTM and CDR2 is ANQGSEA. CDR3 in DNA: TGCAGCGTTGTACCAGATACGCAGTATTTT. Translation: CSVVPDTQYF.

This clonotype occurred many times. V is TRBV20-1 and J is TRBJ2-1; D unclear. With 6 bases removed from V and 6 bases from J, the gap between germline ends came to 15 bases. Germline-derived CDR1 and CDR2 are DFQATT and SNEGSKA (reference sequence). The CDR3 is made up of 13 amino acids. CDR3 protein: CSAKGLRPNEQFF. The CDR3 DNA sequence: TGCAGTGCCAAAGGTTTGAGGCCCAATGAGCAGTTCTTC.

The chain couples TRBV10-3 to TRBJ1-1; D gene ambiguous. Germline values: CDR1 ENHRY, CDR2 SYGVKD. CDR3 length equals 14 residues. Trimming took 4 bases from V and 5 from J, leaving 14 bases between them. DNA of the CDR3: TGTGCCATCAGTGGGAACAGTCGGGGAACTGAAGCTTTCTTT. It yields the protein CAISGNSRGTEAFF.

The rearrangement joins TRBV25-1 to TRBJ1-5, with a possible D match to TRBD1 (5 bases). Germline CDR1 MGHDK, CDR2 SYGVNS. Trimming stripped 6 bases from V and 0 bases from J, with 9 bases between. This CDR3 has 14 residues. The CDR3 spells CASRGGGSNQPQHF. The DNA for the CDR3 is TGTGCCAGCAGGGGTGGGGGTAGCAATCAGCCCCAGCATTTT.

This clonotype came up a few times. The chain carries TRBV29-1 and TRBJ2-5; D is unresolved. Trimming took off 3 bases at V and 5 bases at J, with 16 bases between the two ends. This CDR3 contains 14 residues. In germline, CDR1 is SQVTM, CDR2 ANQGSEA. Here the CDR3 DNA reads TGCAGCGTTGAGCTCCCCGGGTCGTGGGAGACCCAGTACTTC. Translating it yields CSVELPGSWETQYF.

This clonotype appeared many times. This sequence joins TRBV20-1 and TRBJ2-7, with 15 bases identical to TRBD2. This CDR3 has 16 amino acids. The germline gives CDR1 DFQATT, CDR2 SNEGSKA (reference sequence). Trimming cost V 8 bases and J 2 bases; bases outside gene matches: 10. CDR3: CSTTGTSGGLPYEQYV. DNA for the CDR3: TGCAGTACAACCGGGACTAGCGGGGGGCTGCCCTACGAGCAGTACGTC.

Only a few counts were recorded for this clonotype. The J gene is TRBJ2-6, the V gene TRBV12-3 or TRBV12-4, with D perhaps matching TRBD1 (6 bases). This CDR3 has 15 residues. The ends were cut back, 5 bases at V and 0 bases at J, with 8 bases in the middle. Here the CDR3 reads CASSTGSSGANVLTF. CDR3 nucleotide sequence: TGTGCCAGCAGTACAGGGAGCTCTGGGGCCAACGTCCTGACTTTC.

In this sample, this clonotype turned up a few times. J is TRBJ1-2 and V is TRBV5-1, with a possible D match to TRBD1 (6 bases). Germline-derived CDR1 and CDR2 are SGHRS and YFSETQ. With 5 bases removed from V and 0 bases from J, the gap between germline ends came to 17 bases. The CDR3 sequence is 16 residues long. CDR3 coding DNA: TGCGCCAGCAGGGATGATGGGCAGGGGACTAACTATGGCTACACCTTC. Its translation: CASRDDGQGTNYGYTF.

This chain connects TRBV20-1 to TRBJ2-5; 8 nucleotides match TRBD1. Trimming took 4 bases from V and 4 from J; bases not matched to a gene: 2. CDR3 length equals 12 residues. The germline V gene encodes CDR1 DFQATT and CDR2 SNEGSKA (reference sequence). The CDR3 DNA follows: TGCAGTGCTATGACAGGGGTAGAGACCCAGTACTTC. Translated: CSAMTGVETQYF.

The V and J genes are TRBV12-3 or TRBV12-4 and TRBJ2-3; 10 nucleotides line up with TRBD2. V gave up 8 bases and J gave up 3 bases; unmatched junction bases: 8. The CDR3 has 15 amino acids. CDR3 sequence: CASSPSGSPTDTQYF. CDR3 nucleotides: TGTGCCAGCTCACCTAGCGGGAGCCCAACAGATACGCAGTATTTT.

V and J are TRBV20-1 and TRBJ2-1; 9 bases agree with TRBD1. V shed 3 bases and J 4 bases; nucleotides not matched to a gene: 4. The V gene's germline CDR1 is DFQATT and CDR2 SNEGSKA (reference sequence). The CDR3 covers 14 residues. DNA for the CDR3: TGCAGTGCTAGGGGGGACAGGGAATACAATGAGCAGTTCTTC. It yields the protein CSARGDREYNEQFF.

This clonotype has more than one count but fewer than ten. The CDR3 nucleotides read TGTGCCAGCAGTGCTAGCAGAACCTACGAGCAGTACGTC. It translates to CASSASRTYEQYV. V and J are TRBV6-1 and TRBJ2-7; a possible D gene is TRBD2 (5 bases). Germline CDR1 and CDR2: MNHNS and SASEGT. The length of the CDR3 is 13 residues. The ends were cut back, 4 bases at V and 2 bases at J, with 9 bases in the middle.

V and J are TRBV5-1 and TRBJ2-3; TRBD1 matches 8 bases. V was pared by 4 bases and J by 4 bases, with 5 bases of the junction left unmatched. The CDR3 consists of 14 residues. Per the germline V gene, CDR1 is SGHRS and CDR2 is YFSETQ. CDR3 coding DNA: TGCGCCAGCAGCCCGTCGACAGGGGCAGATACGCAGTATTTT. Amino acid sequence: CASSPSTGADTQYF.

This clonotype was detected ten times or more. V gene TRBV20-1 combines with J gene TRBJ2-3, with 10 bases lining up with TRBD2. J lost 3 bases, V lost 6 bases, and 3 bases had no gene match. Looked up from germline, CDR1 is DFQATT and CDR2 is SNEGSKA (reference sequence). The length of the CDR3 is 13 residues. Here the CDR3 DNA reads TGCAGTGCGAGGACTAGCGGAACAGATACGCAGTATTTT. It is translated as CSARTSGTDTQYF.

This clonotype was recorded at least ten times. V gene TRBV5-1 combines with J gene TRBJ2-1, with D unresolved. Trimming took 4 bases from V and 5 from J, leaving 10 bases between them. Germline V gives CDR1 SGHRS, CDR2 YFSETQ. The CDR3 spans 13 residues. The CDR3 is CASSLSVDNEQFF. The DNA of the CDR3 is TGCGCCAGCAGCCTCTCGGTAGACAATGAGCAGTTCTTC.

This clonotype was seen more than once but under ten times. The genes are TRBV5-1 and TRBJ1-6; D remains unclear. From germline, CDR1 is SGHRS and CDR2 YFSETQ. V lost 0 bases and J lost 7, with 8 bases in between. The CDR3 is 14 residues long. The CDR3: CASSLVHMNSPLHF. In DNA form, the CDR3 reads TGCGCCAGCAGCTTGGTTCATATGAATTCACCCCTCCACTTT.

V and J are TRBV29-1 and TRBJ1-5, with TRBD1 identical over 8 bases. This CDR3 contains 13 residues. The ends lost 6 bases at V and 7 bases at J; junction bases unmatched: 8. CDR1 and CDR2 (germline): SQVTM, ANQGSEA. CDR3 loop: CSVGQGAEQPQHF. The CDR3 DNA follows: TGCAGCGTGGGGCAGGGGGCTGAACAGCCCCAGCATTTT.

The CDR3 DNA follows: TGTGCCAGCAGCTTACAGGGAGACGCCGGGGAGCTGTTTTTT. Protein: CASSLQGDAGELFF. This chain uses TRBV7-6 with TRBJ2-2; tentatively, D is TRBD1 or TRBD2 (5 bases each). The CDR3 totals 14 residues. In germline, CDR1 is SGHVS, CDR2 FNYEAQ. Deletions cut 2 bases from V and 6 bases from J, with 10 bases between.

This clonotype was counted only a few times. This chain's CDR3 is CASSGQLTGGYTF. CDR3 coding DNA: TGTGCCAGCAGCGGACAGTTGACAGGTGGCTACACCTTC. The chain uses TRBV4-2 and TRBJ1-2; weak D call: TRBD1 (6 bases). CDR3 length: 13 amino acids. Trimming took off 5 bases at V and 7 bases at J, with 14 bases between the two ends. The germline CDR1 and CDR2 sequences are LGHNA and YNFKEQ.